What follows is one TCR beta chain and its context. The antigen this receptor binds is unknown. Base qualities were left out, and no much larger clone turns up one base away. The V and J ends are trimmed by 3 bases and 4 bases, leaving 5 bases between them. Measured from the cysteine to the phenylalanine, the CDR3 is 12 residues long. Solely the CDR3 DNA is kept, with 36 bases framed from the first base. The method behind the library was 5' RACE. Sequencing instrument: Illumina HiSeq 2500. A second PCR of about 7 to 12 cycles was performed with a sample-barcoded 5' primer and a J-beta primer mix. A template-switch 5' adaptor carrying 12 random nucleotides introduced a unique molecular identifier onto each TCR beta cDNA molecule. Each sample yielded at least 3 million CDR3-containing paired-end reads. All of the RNA was converted into first-strand cDNA using the Mint cDNA synthesis kit, with a TRBC-specific oligonucleotide serving as the primer. After uracil-DNA glycosylase treatment, a first 18-cycle PCR used universal primers M1SS and BC2_uni_R on all cDNA. The study's own analysis went as follows. Normalization of each sample was performed by random selection of 1 million high-quality reads, each carrying a distinct molecular identifier. Instead of being binned into consensus sequences, reads with shared molecular identifiers were discarded. MiTCR, set to a Q25 quality threshold and the strictest error-elimination algorithm, was used for CDR3 identification, clonotype clustering and error correction. A nonparametric unseen species model using Euler transformation provided a lower-bound estimate of total TCR beta diversity. TCRdb reanalyzed the raw reads on its own, using fastp at Q25 for trimming and MiXCR for clone calling, and kept in-frame beta chains. Identical CDR3 protein sequences are pooled into one entry, listed with their most common genes and DNA. TCRdb's processing, not the authors' own work, is the source of the V and J calls. The sample yields about 640,000 distinct CDR3 sequences; about 53% were counted once. The ten largest clones take up 30% to 45% of the sample.

Donors were approximately 42 systemically healthy Caucasian individuals from Russia aged roughly 6 to 95 years. Around 9.7 milliliters of peripheral blood were collected from each donor into EDTA-treated Vacutainer tubes. PBMCs were isolated by Ficoll-Paque density-gradient centrifugation, with at least 6 million obtained per sample. Total RNA was extracted from PBMCs with Trizol reagent, with at least 5 micrograms obtained per sample. The percentages of naive CD45RAhigh/CD27high T cells were determined by flow cytometry on a PBMC aliquot from every donor. This entry comes from a study of blood T cells in healthy people across ages (dated by TCRdb to about 2015). With regard to the full study: In model experiments, roughly one uniquely barcoded TCR beta cDNA molecule per two T cells was captured by template switching. To track age-related changes in TCR beta repertoire diversity, the study relied on deep sequencing normalized with unique cDNA molecular identifiers. The donors were divided into four age groups: young (average about 16 years), middle-aged (roughly 42), aged (about 60) and long-lived (roughly 88). To avoid experimental bias, donors of different ages were randomly spread across the sequencing lanes. For two donors (one aged 18 to 29 and one aged 80 or older), the study analyzed two additional independent replicas of 1 million unique cDNA reads from the same blood draw.

Paper-wide results and their limitations: Total diversity estimates from one million sequenced T cells were considered lower bounds and underestimates. The long-lived group showed more naive CD4+ T cells, fewer expanded clones and increased TCR diversity than the aged group, suggesting age selection. Because donor CMV infection status was unknown, age-related changes in expanded clonotypes were potentially confounded. Because profiling used bulk unsorted PBMCs, naive and antigen-experienced compartments could not be compared conclusively. Observed TCR beta diversity correlated strongly with the percentage of naive T cells measured by flow cytometry. As age increased, observed TCR beta diversity per million T cells dropped in a roughly linear way, and a significant reduction was already evident by age 40.

The specimen sequenced was blood. The chain couples TRBV12-3 or TRBV12-4 to TRBJ2-3; the D gene cannot be resolved reliably. The clonotype comes from a man aged 60 to 75 in good health. The encoded CDR3 is CASSFGSDTQYF. The DNA sequence follows: TGTGCCAGCAGTTTTGGTTCAGATACGCAGTATTTT.